The source of this T cell receptor beta chain is a study of OX40 agonist ivuxolimab in advanced cancers. About the study: Prior anti-PD-1, anti-PD-L1 or anti-CTLA-4 therapy did not bar entry, and less than 50% had some.

Germline V CDR1 and CDR2: SGHNT, YYREEE (reference sequence). CDR3 length equals 17 residues. The V gene end was trimmed by 3 bases and the J gene end by 0 bases; junction bases not matched to a gene: 6. Exclusion of a patient followed from autoimmune disease history or systemic immunosuppression. Produced via immunoSEQ multiplex PCR; TCRdb's table is partial and in-frame only. The sample has around 100,000 clones; 87% are singletons. The source of this sequence is an adult with an advanced solid tumor such as melanoma, head and neck, liver or kidney cancer. The J gene is TRBJ2-5, the V gene TRBV5-4, with 12 bases matching TRBD2. Sequenced here: CD4+ or CD8+ T cells sorted from blood, sampled in a trial of the OX40 agonist ivuxolimab. CDR3 nucleotide sequence: TGTGCCAGCAGCTCCCTCGGGACTAGCGGGTACCAAGAGACCCAGTACTTC. This encodes CASSSLGTSGYQETQYF.